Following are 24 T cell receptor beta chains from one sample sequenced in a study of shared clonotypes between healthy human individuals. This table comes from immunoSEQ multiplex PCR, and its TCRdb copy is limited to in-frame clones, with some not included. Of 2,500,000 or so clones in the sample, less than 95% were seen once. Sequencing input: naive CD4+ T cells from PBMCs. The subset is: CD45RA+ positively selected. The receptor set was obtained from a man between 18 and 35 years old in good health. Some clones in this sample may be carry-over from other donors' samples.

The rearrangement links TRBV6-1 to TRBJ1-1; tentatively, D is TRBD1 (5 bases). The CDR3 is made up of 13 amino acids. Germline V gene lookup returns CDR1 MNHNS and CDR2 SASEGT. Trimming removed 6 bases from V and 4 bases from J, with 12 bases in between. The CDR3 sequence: CASRDKIGTEAFF. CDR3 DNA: TGTGCCAGCAGGGACAAAATCGGCACTGAAGCTTTCTTT.

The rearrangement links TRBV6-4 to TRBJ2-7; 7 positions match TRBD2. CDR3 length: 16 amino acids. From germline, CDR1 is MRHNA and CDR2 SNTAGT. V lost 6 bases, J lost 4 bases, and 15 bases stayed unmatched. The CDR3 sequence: CASRERKAGDSYEQYF. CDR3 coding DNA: TGTGCCAGCAGAGAGAGAAAGGCGGGAGATTCATACGAGCAGTACTTC.

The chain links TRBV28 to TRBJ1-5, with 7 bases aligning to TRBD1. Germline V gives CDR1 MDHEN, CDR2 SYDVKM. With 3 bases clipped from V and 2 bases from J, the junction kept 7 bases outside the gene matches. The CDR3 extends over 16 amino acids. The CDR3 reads CASSLAVQGGNQPQHF. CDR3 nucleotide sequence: TGTGCCAGCAGTTTGGCGGTTCAGGGGGGCAATCAGCCCCAGCATTTT.

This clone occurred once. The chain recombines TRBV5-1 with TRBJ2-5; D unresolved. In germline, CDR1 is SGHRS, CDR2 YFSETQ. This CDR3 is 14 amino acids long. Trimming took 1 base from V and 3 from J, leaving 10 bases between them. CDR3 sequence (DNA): TGCGCCAGCAGCTTGAACACAGCAAAAGAGACCCAGTACTTC. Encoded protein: CASSLNTAKETQYF.

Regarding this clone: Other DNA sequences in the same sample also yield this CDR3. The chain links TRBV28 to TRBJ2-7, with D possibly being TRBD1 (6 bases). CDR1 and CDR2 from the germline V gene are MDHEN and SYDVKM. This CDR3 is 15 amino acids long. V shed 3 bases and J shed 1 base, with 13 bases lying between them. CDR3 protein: CASSFSGVGSYEQYF. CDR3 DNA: TGTGCCAGCAGTTTTTCAGGGGTAGGTTCCTACGAGCAGTACTTC.

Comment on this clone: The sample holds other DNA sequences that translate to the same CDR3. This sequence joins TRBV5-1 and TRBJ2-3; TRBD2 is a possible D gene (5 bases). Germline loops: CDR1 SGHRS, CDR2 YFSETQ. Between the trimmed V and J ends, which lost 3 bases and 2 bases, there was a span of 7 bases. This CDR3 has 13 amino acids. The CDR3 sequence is CASSSGFTDTQYF. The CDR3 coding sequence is TGCGCCAGCAGCTCGGGGTTCACAGATACGCAGTATTTT. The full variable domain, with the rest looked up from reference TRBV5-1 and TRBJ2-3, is KAGVTQTPRYLIKTRGQQVTLSCSPISGHRSVSWYQQTPGQGLQFLFEYFSETQRNKGNFPGRFSGRQFSNSRSEMNVSTLELGDSALYLCASSSGFTDTQYFGPGTRLTVL.

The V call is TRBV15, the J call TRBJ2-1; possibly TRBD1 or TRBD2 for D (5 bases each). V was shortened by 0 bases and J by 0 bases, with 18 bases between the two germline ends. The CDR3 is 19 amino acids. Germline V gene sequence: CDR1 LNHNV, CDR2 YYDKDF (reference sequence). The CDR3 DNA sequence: TGTGCCACCAGCAGAGATATTCGGGACGGCCTAGCCTCCTACAATGAGCAGTTCTTC. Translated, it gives CATSRDIRDGLASYNEQFF.

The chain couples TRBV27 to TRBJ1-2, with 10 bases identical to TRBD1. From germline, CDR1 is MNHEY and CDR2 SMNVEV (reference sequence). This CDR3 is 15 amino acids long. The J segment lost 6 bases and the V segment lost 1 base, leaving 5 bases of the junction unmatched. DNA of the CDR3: TGTGCCAGCAGTTTATACCGGACAGGGGGGGATGGCTACACCTTC. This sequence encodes CASSLYRTGGDGYTF.

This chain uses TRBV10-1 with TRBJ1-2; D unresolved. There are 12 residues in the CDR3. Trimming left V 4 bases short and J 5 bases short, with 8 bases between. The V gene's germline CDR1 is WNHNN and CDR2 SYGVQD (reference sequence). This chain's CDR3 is CASSAGSYGYTF. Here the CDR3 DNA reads TGCGCCAGCAGTGCTGGGTCATATGGCTACACCTTC.

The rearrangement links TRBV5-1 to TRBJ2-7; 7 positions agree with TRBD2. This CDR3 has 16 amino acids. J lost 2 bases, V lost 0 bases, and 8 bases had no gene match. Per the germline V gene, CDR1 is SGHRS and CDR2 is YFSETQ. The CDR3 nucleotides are TGCGCCAGCAGCTTGGGAGTTAGCGGGTCGCCCTACGAGCAGTACTTC. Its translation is CASSLGVSGSPYEQYF.

CDR3 DNA: TGTGCCAGCAGCTTGGCCGGACTAGCCAGCACAGATACGCAGTATTTT. Amino acid sequence: CASSLAGLASTDTQYF. The rearrangement uses TRBV5-4 and TRBJ2-3, with TRBD2 matching 8 bases. CDR1 and CDR2 (germline): SGHNT, YYREEE (reference sequence). The CDR3 loop spans 16 amino acids. V shed 0 bases and J 0 bases; nucleotides not matched to a gene: 3.

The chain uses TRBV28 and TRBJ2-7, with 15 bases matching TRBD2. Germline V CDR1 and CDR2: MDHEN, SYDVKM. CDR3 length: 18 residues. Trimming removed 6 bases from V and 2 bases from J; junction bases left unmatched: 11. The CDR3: CASSLPGLAGGPPYEQYF. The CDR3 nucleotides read TGTGCCAGCAGCTTACCGGGACTAGCGGGAGGCCCACCCTACGAGCAGTACTTC.

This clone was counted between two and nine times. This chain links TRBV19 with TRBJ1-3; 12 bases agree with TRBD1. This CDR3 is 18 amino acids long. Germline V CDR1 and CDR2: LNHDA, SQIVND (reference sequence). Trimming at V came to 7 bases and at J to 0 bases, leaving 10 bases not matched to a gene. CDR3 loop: CASKVSGTGGPSGNTIYF. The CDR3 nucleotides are TGTGCCAGTAAGGTGTCGGGGACAGGGGGCCCCTCTGGAAACACCATATATTTT.

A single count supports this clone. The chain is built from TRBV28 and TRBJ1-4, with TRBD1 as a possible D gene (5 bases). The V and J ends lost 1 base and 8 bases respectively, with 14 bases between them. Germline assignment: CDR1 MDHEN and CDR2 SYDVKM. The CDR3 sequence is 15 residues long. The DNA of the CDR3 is TGTGCCAGCAGTTTATACGCAGGGATAGGAGAAAAACTGTTTTTT. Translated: CASSLYAGIGEKLFF.

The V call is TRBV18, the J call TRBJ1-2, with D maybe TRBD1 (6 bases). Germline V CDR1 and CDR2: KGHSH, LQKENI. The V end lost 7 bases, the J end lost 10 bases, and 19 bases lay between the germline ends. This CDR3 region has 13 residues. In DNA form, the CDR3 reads TGTGCCAGCTACCCAGGGGCAGGGGTCCCCTACACCTTC. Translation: CASYPGAGVPYTF.

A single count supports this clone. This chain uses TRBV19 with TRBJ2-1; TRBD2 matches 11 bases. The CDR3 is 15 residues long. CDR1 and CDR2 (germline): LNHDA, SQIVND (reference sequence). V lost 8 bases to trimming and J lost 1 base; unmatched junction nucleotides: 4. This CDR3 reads CASGRLAGSYNEQFF. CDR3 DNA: TGTGCCAGTGGCCGACTAGCGGGGTCCTACAATGAGCAGTTCTTC.

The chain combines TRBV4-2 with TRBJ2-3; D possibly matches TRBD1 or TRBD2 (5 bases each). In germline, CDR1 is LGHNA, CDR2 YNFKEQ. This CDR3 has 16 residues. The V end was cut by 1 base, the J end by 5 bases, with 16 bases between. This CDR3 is CASSQAGPIRQDTQYF. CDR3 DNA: TGTGCCAGCAGCCAAGCGGGACCCATTAGGCAAGATACGCAGTATTTT.

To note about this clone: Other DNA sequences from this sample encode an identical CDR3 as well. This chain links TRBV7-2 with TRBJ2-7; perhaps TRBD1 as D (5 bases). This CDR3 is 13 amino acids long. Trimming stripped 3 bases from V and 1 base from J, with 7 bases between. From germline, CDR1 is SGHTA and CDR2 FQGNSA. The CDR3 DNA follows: TGTGCCAGCAGCTTGTCAGGGTCCTACGAGCAGTACTTC. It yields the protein CASSLSGSYEQYF.

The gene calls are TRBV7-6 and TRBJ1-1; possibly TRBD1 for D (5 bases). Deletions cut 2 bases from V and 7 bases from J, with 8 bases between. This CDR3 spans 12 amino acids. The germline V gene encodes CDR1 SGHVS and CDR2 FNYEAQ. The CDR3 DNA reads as TGTGCCAGCAGCTTATGGGGGGATGAAGCTTTCTTT. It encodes CASSLWGDEAFF.

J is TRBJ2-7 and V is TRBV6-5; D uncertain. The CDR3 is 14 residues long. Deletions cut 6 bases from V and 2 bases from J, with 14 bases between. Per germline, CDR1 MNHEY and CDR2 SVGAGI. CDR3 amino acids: CASSSTGGAYEQYF. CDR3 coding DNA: TGTGCCAGCAGCTCAACCGGTGGGGCCTACGAGCAGTACTTC.

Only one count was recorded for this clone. The CDR3 protein is CSVGTSINYGYTF. The CDR3 DNA sequence: TGCAGCGTTGGGACCTCTATTAACTATGGCTACACCTTC. The chain couples TRBV29-1 to TRBJ1-2; the D is unclear. This CDR3 is 13 amino acids long. Germline CDR1 is SQVTM and CDR2 is ANQGSEA. V gave up 4 bases and J gave up 1 base, with 10 bases separating them.

CDR3 region: CAWSPFLAGGGKNIQYF. As DNA, the CDR3 is TGTGCCTGGAGTCCATTCCTGGCGGGAGGGGGAAAAAACATTCAGTACTTC. The chain employs TRBV30 and TRBJ2-4, with 9 bases lining up with TRBD2. CDR1 and CDR2 from the germline V gene are GTSNPN and SVGIG (reference sequence). The CDR3 spans 17 residues. V lost 2 bases to trimming and J lost 4 bases; unmatched junction nucleotides: 12.

The CDR3 DNA is TGTGCCAGCAGTTTATTGAGGACAGGATTCTCTGGGGCCAACGTCCTGACTTTC. It translates to CASSLLRTGFSGANVLTF. The V call is TRBV27, the J call TRBJ2-6, with TRBD1 matching over 7 bases. The CDR3 sequence is 18 residues long. Looked up from germline, CDR1 is MNHEY and CDR2 is SMNVEV (reference sequence). With V trimmed by 1 base and J by 0 bases, 6 bases remained unmatched.

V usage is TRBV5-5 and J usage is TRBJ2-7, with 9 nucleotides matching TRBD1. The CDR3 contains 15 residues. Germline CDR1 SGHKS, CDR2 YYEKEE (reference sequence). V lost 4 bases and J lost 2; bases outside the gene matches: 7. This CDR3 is CASSPRDRAAYEQYF. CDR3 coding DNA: TGTGCCAGCAGCCCCCGGGACAGGGCAGCCTACGAGCAGTACTTC.